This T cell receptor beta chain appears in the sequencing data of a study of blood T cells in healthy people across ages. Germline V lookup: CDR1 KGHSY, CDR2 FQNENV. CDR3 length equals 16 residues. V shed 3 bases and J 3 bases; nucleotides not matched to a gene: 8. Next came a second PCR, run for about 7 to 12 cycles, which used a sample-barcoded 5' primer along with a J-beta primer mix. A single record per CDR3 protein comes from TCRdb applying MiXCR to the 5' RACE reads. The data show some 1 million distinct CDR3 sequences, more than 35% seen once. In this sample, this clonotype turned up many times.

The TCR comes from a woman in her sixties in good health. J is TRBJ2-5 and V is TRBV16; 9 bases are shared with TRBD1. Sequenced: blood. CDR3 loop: CASSHPGQGAKETQYF. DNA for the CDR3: TGTGCCAGCAGCCACCCGGGACAGGGTGCGAAAGAGACCCAGTACTTC.